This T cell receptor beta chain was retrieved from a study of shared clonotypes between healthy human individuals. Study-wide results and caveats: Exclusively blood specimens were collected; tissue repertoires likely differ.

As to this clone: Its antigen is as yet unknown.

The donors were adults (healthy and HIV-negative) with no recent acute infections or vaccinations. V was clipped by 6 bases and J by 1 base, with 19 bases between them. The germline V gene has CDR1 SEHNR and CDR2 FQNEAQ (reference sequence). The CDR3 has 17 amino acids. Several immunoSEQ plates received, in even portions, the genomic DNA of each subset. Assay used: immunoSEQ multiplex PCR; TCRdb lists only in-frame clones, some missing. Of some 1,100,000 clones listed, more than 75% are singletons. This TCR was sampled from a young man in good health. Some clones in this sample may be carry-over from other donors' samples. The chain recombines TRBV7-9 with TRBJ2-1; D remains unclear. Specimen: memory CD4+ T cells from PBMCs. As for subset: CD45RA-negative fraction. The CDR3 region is CASRSTLRDDSYNEQFF. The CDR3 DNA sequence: TGTGCCAGCAGATCAACTCTACGCGACGATTCCTACAATGAGCAGTTCTTC.